One sample yielded the 19 T cell receptor beta chains listed below, sequenced in a study of blood T cells in healthy people across ages. A J-beta primer mix and a sample-barcoded 5' primer were used in a second PCR of roughly 6 to 11 cycles. One entry per CDR3 protein results from TCRdb running MiXCR on the 5' RACE reads. The table records roughly 700,000 distinct CDR3 sequences, around 49% of them present only once. The sample comprised blood. The receptor set was obtained from a woman in her fifties or sixties in good health.

This clonotype has only a few counts. This chain links TRBV7-2 with TRBJ2-3; maybe TRBD2 (6 bases). Between the trimmed V and J ends, which lost 5 bases and 3 bases, there was a span of 12 bases. CDR1 SGHTA and CDR2 FQGNSA come from the germline V gene. The CDR3 extends over 14 amino acids. The CDR3: CASSETRSTDTQYF. CDR3 sequence (DNA): TGTGCCAGCAGCGAGACTAGGAGTACAGATACGCAGTATTTT.

V and J are TRBV6-1 and TRBJ2-5, with unresolved D. With 1 base removed from V and 5 bases from J, the gap between germline ends came to 11 bases. CDR3 length: 14 amino acids. Germline-derived CDR1 and CDR2 are MNHNS and SASEGT. CDR3 DNA: TGTGCCAGCAGTGAAGGACCTACTGTTGAGACCCAGTACTTC. It encodes CASSEGPTVETQYF.

This chain connects TRBV7-2 to TRBJ1-1; D is possibly TRBD1 (6 bases). Per germline, CDR1 SGHTA and CDR2 FQGNSA. V lost 5 bases and J lost 1, with 14 bases in between. This CDR3 spans 15 amino acids. The CDR3 spells CASSPRTARNTEAFF. The CDR3 coding sequence is TGTGCCAGCAGCCCTAGGACAGCCAGGAACACTGAAGCTTTCTTT.

This clonotype was observed a handful of times. The chain couples TRBV2 to TRBJ2-7; TRBD1 aligns across 7 bases. The V segment lost 5 bases and the J segment 0 bases; nucleotides outside the gene matches: 7. The CDR3 spans 15 residues. Germline CDR1 SNHLY, CDR2 FYNNEI. DNA for the CDR3: TGTGCCAGCAGTAGTAGACAGGGAGCCTCCTACGAGCAGTACTTC. This translates into CASSSRQGASYEQYF.

A few counts support this clonotype. This chain uses TRBV12-3 or TRBV12-4 with TRBJ2-7, with 13 bases lining up with TRBD2. V dropped 6 bases and J dropped 6; count of bases not matched to a gene: 5. The CDR3 is made up of 14 amino acids. The DNA of the CDR3 is TGTGCCAGCAGAAATGGACTAGCGGGAGTCGAGCAGTACTTC. It translates to CASRNGLAGVEQYF.

J is TRBJ2-3 and V is TRBV20-1; D gene unclear. This CDR3 contains 16 residues. CDR1 and CDR2 (germline): DFQATT, SNEGSKA (reference sequence). V lost 0 bases to trimming and J lost 1 base, with 14 bases between them. In nucleotides, the CDR3 is TGCAGTGCTAGAGAAGGGTGGCAGGCCCGCACAGATACGCAGTATTTT. It translates to CSAREGWQARTDTQYF.

In its sample, this clonotype was seen many times. The V gene is TRBV3-1, the J gene TRBJ2-1; D possibly corresponds to TRBD2 (7 bases). Per germline, CDR1 LGHDT and CDR2 YNNKEL (reference sequence). CDR3 size: 17 residues. V lost 2 bases to trimming and J lost 1 base, with 15 bases between them. For the CDR3, the DNA is TGTGCCAGCAGCCAAAAGAGGGGGGGGGGATCCTACAATGAGCAGTTCTTC. This translates into CASSQKRGGGSYNEQFF.

The V call is TRBV18, the J call TRBJ2-5; D is ambiguous. The J call may be in error: the DNA end matches TRBJ2-7 better. The CDR3 has 14 residues. The germline gives CDR1 KGHSH, CDR2 LQKENI. DNA for the CDR3: TGTGCCAGCTCACCAATTGAGACTTTCCTCGAGCAGTACTTC. It yields the protein CASSPIETFLEQYF.

This rearrangement joins TRBV5-1 to TRBJ2-5; perhaps TRBD2 as D (5 bases). Trimming left V 2 bases short and J 2 bases short, with 7 bases between. The CDR3 length is 13 residues. Germline V gene data show CDR1 as SGHRS and CDR2 as YFSETQ. CDR3 amino acids: CASSFGIQETQYF. CDR3 DNA: TGCGCCAGCAGCTTCGGGATTCAAGAGACCCAGTACTTC.

The sample holds a few counts of this clonotype. The chain joins TRBV4-2 to TRBJ1-1; a weak D match, TRBD1 (6 bases). The CDR3 length is 15 residues. Between the trimmed V and J ends, which lost 4 bases and 2 bases, there was a span of 14 bases. Germline CDR1 is LGHNA and CDR2 is YNFKEQ. The CDR3 region has the DNA TGTGCCAGCAGCCTCCTCGGGGGGGCTAACACTGAAGCTTTCTTT. Translating it yields CASSLLGGANTEAFF.

The chain uses TRBV7-9 and TRBJ2-1; 10 bases agree with TRBD2. The ends lost 2 bases at V and 1 base at J; junction bases unmatched: 5. This CDR3 contains 17 residues. Germline values: CDR1 SEHNR, CDR2 FQNEAQ (reference sequence). In DNA, the CDR3 is TGTGCCAGCAGCTTAAGACTAGCGGGCGTATCCTACAATGAGCAGTTCTTC. It codes for CASSLRLAGVSYNEQFF.

The rearrangement uses TRBV20-1 and TRBJ2-1; possibly TRBD1 for D (5 bases). The CDR3 contains 14 residues. V lost 3 bases to trimming and J lost 8 bases, with 17 bases between them. In germline, CDR1 is DFQATT, CDR2 SNEGSKA (reference sequence). The chain's CDR3 is CSASSAGQDDEQFF. The CDR3 nucleotides read TGCAGTGCTAGTAGTGCAGGGCAGGACGATGAGCAGTTCTTC.

This chain uses TRBV5-1 with TRBJ2-4; 8 positions match TRBD2. The J call could be wrong; TRBJ2-7 is a better fit for the DNA end. This CDR3 is built from 14 residues. Germline CDR1 reads SGHRS; CDR2 reads YFSETQ. CDR3 sequence: CASSVVSGSHEQYF. In DNA form, the CDR3 reads TGCGCCAGCAGCGTGGTGAGCGGGAGCCACGAGCAGTACTTC.

J is TRBJ2-4 and V is TRBV28; possibly TRBD1 for D (6 bases). The better agreement between TRBJ2-7 and the DNA end casts doubt on the J call. This CDR3 has 14 residues. Germline assignment: CDR1 MDHEN and CDR2 SYDVKM. CDR3 in DNA: TGTGCCAGCAGTTCCCCCTCGACAGGAAGCGAGCAGTACTTC. This sequence encodes CASSSPSTGSEQYF.

J is TRBJ2-5 and V is TRBV29-1; TRBD2 is a possible D gene (6 bases). The CDR3 totals 15 residues. Germline CDR1 is SQVTM and CDR2 is ANQGSEA. The V gene lost 5 bases and the J gene lost 11 bases, with 27 bases spanning the gap. The CDR3 reads CSVSLAFQFGGEQYF. The CDR3 DNA follows: TGCAGCGTTTCCCTAGCGTTCCAATTCGGGGGTGAGCAGTACTTC.

The chain uses TRBV20-1 and TRBJ1-5; D is perhaps TRBD1 (6 bases). Germline V gene data show CDR1 as DFQATT and CDR2 as SNEGSKA (reference sequence). This CDR3 contains 14 residues. Between the trimmed V and J ends, which lost 1 base and 3 bases, there was a span of 10 bases. CDR3 amino acids: CSARGDRINQPQHF. CDR3 coding DNA: TGCAGTGCTAGAGGCGACAGGATCAATCAGCCCCAGCATTTT.

The genes are TRBV28 and TRBJ2-7; D tentatively fits TRBD1 or TRBD2 (6 bases each). V was cut by 10 bases and J by 3 bases, with 19 bases left in between. CDR1 is MDHEN, CDR2 SYDVKM, per germline. This CDR3 spans 14 amino acids. CDR3 protein: CATRLGGSHYEQYF. Written as DNA, the CDR3 is TGTGCCACAAGACTGGGGGGCTCGCACTACGAGCAGTACTTC.

This chain joins TRBV5-1 and TRBJ2-3; tentative D call: TRBD2 (6 bases). Germline V gene sequence: CDR1 SGHRS, CDR2 YFSETQ. Trimming removed 4 bases from V and 0 bases from J, with 15 bases in between. The CDR3 is 16 amino acids. The CDR3 DNA reads as TGCGCCAGCAGCCCTCCAGCTAGCGCAAGCACAGATACGCAGTATTTT. Its protein is CASSPPASASTDTQYF.

This clonotype turned up a few times. The V call is TRBV6-1, the J call TRBJ1-5; the D gene is possibly TRBD1 (5 bases). The CDR3 is 14 amino acids. Looked up from germline, CDR1 is MNHNS and CDR2 is SASEGT. V gave up 3 bases and J gave up 2 bases, with 8 bases separating them. CDR3 residues: CASSDRAGNQPQHF. CDR3 coding DNA: TGTGCCAGCAGTGACAGGGCCGGCAATCAGCCCCAGCATTTT.